The 16 T cell receptor beta chains below all came from one sample that was sequenced in a study of T cell responses to AZD1222 COVID-19 vaccine. Here immunoSEQ multiplex PCR was the method, and the copy in TCRdb shows in-frame clones only, minus some. The sample comprises 150,000 to 200,000 clones, around 90% of which are singletons, and about 2.5% rests with the top ten. Material: peripheral blood, obtained on day 0 of AZD1222 vaccination. These receptors came from an adult in good health.

V and J are TRBV19 and TRBJ1-6, with D unclear. This CDR3 spans 15 amino acids. Trimming removed 6 bases at V and 10 bases at J, with 19 bases between. Germline V lookup: CDR1 LNHDA, CDR2 SQIVND (reference sequence). CDR3 amino acids: CASRTQGRLGSPLHF. The CDR3 DNA is TGTGCCAGTAGAACACAAGGACGGTTAGGGTCACCCCTCCACTTT.

The rearrangement uses TRBV5-1 and TRBJ1-1, with no clear D. Germline V gives CDR1 SGHRS, CDR2 YFSETQ. CDR3 length: 14 amino acids. V was clipped by 0 bases and J by 1 base, with 7 bases between them. Here the CDR3 reads CASSLGTANTEAFF. The CDR3 nucleotides are TGCGCCAGCAGCTTGGGGACTGCGAACACTGAAGCTTTCTTT.

The chain uses TRBV21-1 and TRBJ2-2; the listed D gene, TRBD2, was not tested against the DNA. TRBV21-1 counts as a pseudogene. The CDR3 runs to 15 residues. The CDR3 loop is CASLLAGGATGELFF. In DNA form, the CDR3 reads TGTGCCAGCTTACTAGCGGGAGGGGCCACCGGGGAGCTGTTTTTT.

The V gene is TRBV14, the J gene TRBJ1-2; no clear D gene. Per germline, CDR1 SGHDN and CDR2 FVKESK. The V and J ends lost 0 bases and 5 bases respectively, with 7 bases between them. CDR3 length equals 13 residues. CDR3 sequence (DNA): TGTGCCAGCAGCCAAGATTTGGGGTATGGCTACACCTTC. Encoded protein: CASSQDLGYGYTF. Together with reference TRBV14 and TRBJ1-2, the CDR3 gives the full variable domain: EAGVTQFPSHSVIEKGQTVTLRCDPISGHDNLYWYRRVMGKEIKFLLHFVKESKQDESGMPNNRFLAERTGGTYSTLKVQPAELEDSGVYFCASSQDLGYGYTFGSGTRLTVV.

This clone was recorded once. DNA for the CDR3: TGCGCCAGCAGCACGACCTACAATGAGCAGTTCTTC. Translated, it gives CASSTTYNEQFF. V gene TRBV5-1 combines with J gene TRBJ2-1; no firm D call. Trimming cost V 4 bases and J 2 bases, with 4 bases left between them. Germline V gene lookup returns CDR1 SGHRS and CDR2 YFSETQ. The CDR3 totals 12 residues.

The V and J genes are TRBV5-5 and TRBJ1-4, with D maybe TRBD1 (5 bases). This CDR3 has 14 residues. Trimming cost V 2 bases and J 8 bases, with 13 bases left between them. Germline assignment: CDR1 SGHKS and CDR2 YYEKEE (reference sequence). For the CDR3, the DNA is TGTGCCAGCAGCTTCCATGGGGCAGAAGAAAAACTGTTTTTT. Residues: CASSFHGAEEKLFF.

V and J are TRBV5-1 and TRBJ2-5; possibly TRBD1 for D (6 bases). There are 15 residues in the CDR3. The V end was cut by 4 bases, the J end by 5 bases, with 18 bases between. Germline CDR1 and CDR2: SGHRS and YFSETQ. The CDR3 sequence is CASSPWGRSGETQYF. The DNA of the CDR3 is TGCGCCAGCAGCCCCTGGGGGCGGTCGGGGGAGACCCAGTACTTC.

This clone showed up just once. This chain links TRBV6-4 with TRBJ2-2; D uncertain. The CDR3 length is 18 residues. The V end was cut by 0 bases, the J end by 0 bases, with 14 bases between. Germline CDR1 reads MRHNA; CDR2 reads SNTAGT. The CDR3 loop reads CASSDSNSAASNTGELFF. DNA for the CDR3: TGTGCCAGCAGTGACTCAAACAGCGCCGCTTCGAACACCGGGGAGCTGTTTTTT.

This chain uses TRBV6-1 with TRBJ2-1, with D unresolved. The ends were cut back, 2 bases at V and 10 bases at J, with 9 bases in the middle. Germline assignment: CDR1 MNHNS and CDR2 SASEGT. CDR3 size: 12 residues. For the CDR3, the DNA is TGTGCCAGCAGTGAATTCGGTCCCGAGCAGTTCTTC. It specifies CASSEFGPEQFF.

The chain recombines TRBV4-2 with TRBJ2-7, with D tentatively TRBD1 or TRBD2 (6 bases each). CDR1 and CDR2 (germline): LGHNA, YNFKEQ. Trimming removed 0 bases from V and 5 bases from J, with 14 bases in between. The CDR3 has 15 amino acids. CDR3 protein: CASSQDPLGGDEQYF. The CDR3 nucleotides read TGTGCCAGCAGCCAAGACCCCCTCGGGGGCGACGAGCAGTACTTC.

CDR3 loop: CASSPHPNTEAFF. The CDR3 bases are TGTGCCAGCAGCCCACACCCGAACACTGAAGCTTTCTTT. The rearrangement uses TRBV11-2 and TRBJ1-1, with D unclear. V lost 5 bases to trimming and J lost 1 base, with 8 bases between them. Germline V lookup: CDR1 SGHAT, CDR2 FQNNGV. The CDR3 has 13 amino acids.

The chain is built from TRBV18 and TRBJ2-1; 13 bases fit TRBD2. CDR1 is KGHSH and CDR2 is LQKENI in the germline V gene. V shed 2 bases and J 9 bases; nucleotides not matched to a gene: 7. The CDR3 consists of 16 residues. The CDR3 loop is CASSPRTSGSNGEQFF. For the CDR3, the DNA is TGTGCCAGCTCACCAAGGACTAGCGGGAGCAACGGTGAGCAGTTCTTC.

The genes are TRBV10-2 and TRBJ2-1; possible D gene TRBD2, 5 bases. The CDR3 has 14 amino acids. Germline V gene sequence: CDR1 WSHSY, CDR2 SAAADI. V dropped 5 bases and J dropped 8 bases, with 16 bases sitting between them. The CDR3 reads CASSPRERSHEQFF. Here the CDR3 DNA reads TGCGCCAGCAGTCCCCGGGAACGCTCACATGAGCAGTTCTTC.

V usage is TRBV7-2 and J usage is TRBJ1-1, with D perhaps TRBD1 (6 bases). The CDR3 length is 13 residues. Germline CDR1 reads SGHTA; CDR2 reads FQGNSA. Trimming removed 0 bases from V and 10 bases from J, with 12 bases in between. DNA of the CDR3: TGTGCCAGCAGCTTAGCGGACAGACCCGGAGCTTTCTTT. It yields the protein CASSLADRPGAFF. The full variable domain, in which reference TRBV7-2 and TRBJ1-1 provide the parts outside the CDR3, is GAGVSQSPSNKVTEKGKDVELRCDPISGHTALYWYRQSLGQGLEFLIYFQGNSAPDKSGLPSDRFSAERTGGSVSTLTIQRTQQEDSAVYLCASSLADRPGAFFGQGTRLTVV.

As DNA, the CDR3 is TGTGCCAGCAGCTCCCTCCAAACTATCGGCCCCTACAATGAGCAGTTCTTC. This sequence encodes CASSSLQTIGPYNEQFF. J is TRBJ2-1 and V is TRBV5-5; no definite D call. In germline, CDR1 is SGHKS, CDR2 YYEKEE (reference sequence). V was cut by 3 bases and J by 2 bases, with 18 bases left in between. This CDR3 has 17 amino acids.

The rearrangement links TRBV12-3 or TRBV12-4 to TRBJ2-3; D is unresolved. The CDR3 length is 11 residues. V lost 3 bases, J lost 7 bases, and 5 bases lay in between. CDR3: CASSFSNTQYF. Here the CDR3 DNA reads TGTGCCAGCAGTTTCTCGAATACGCAGTATTTT.